Listed below are T cell receptor beta chains from one sample, sequenced in a study of response to subunit inactivated influenza vaccine. TCRdb recomputed calls from the RT-PCR reads with MiXCR, one row per CDR3 protein. Of about 500,000 distinct CDR3 sequences listed, approximately 15% are singletons. The specimen comprised CD4+ T cells sorted from PBMCs, sampled 23 months after vaccination. These receptors were collected from a man between 50 and 75 years old who received an inactivated influenza vaccine. CDR3s include the opening cysteine and the closing phenylalanine or tryptophan. D genes are given only for firm matches. Size is stated for part of the rows, as once, few or many counts, or as a class when the clone is expanded.

cdr3_nt	cdr3_aa	clone_size	d_call	v_call	j_call
TGTGCCAGCAGTGACGGTATCACAGATACGCAGTATTTT	CASSDGITDTQYF	few	-	TRBV2	TRBJ2-3
TGTGCCAGCAGCCCGAGACAGGGGAGACCTGGGGCCAACGTCCTGACTTTC	CASSPRQGRPGANVLTF	many	TRBD1	TRBV7-2	TRBJ2-6
TGTGCCAGCAGCCTACCGGACAGGTTGCAGTATGGCTACACCTTC	CASSLPDRLQYGYTF	-	TRBD1	TRBV7-2	TRBJ1-2
TGTGCCAGCAGCTTAGACGTAGGAAACACCGGGGAGCTGTTTTTT	CASSLDVGNTGELFF	-	-	TRBV7-2	TRBJ2-2
TGTGCCAGCAGGCCCTTCGTGAACACTGAAGCTTTCTTT	CASRPFVNTEAFF	-	-	TRBV12-3/TRBV12-4	TRBJ1-1
TGTGCCAGCAGCTTCGGACACGGGTTGAACACTGAAGCTTTCTTT	CASSFGHGLNTEAFF	-	-	TRBV7-2	TRBJ1-1
TGTGCCAGTGGACAGGCGGACCTTAACACCGGGGAGCTGTTTTTT	CASGQADLNTGELFF	-	TRBD1	TRBV9	TRBJ2-2
TGCAGTGCGCAGTGGTGGGGAGGGTACATCGTAGAGAACACTGAAGCTTTCTTT	CSAQWWGGYIVENTEAFF	-	-	TRBV20-1	TRBJ1-1
TGCAGCGGTAGCGGACTCACAGATACGCAGTATTTT	CSGSGLTDTQYF	few	-	TRBV29-1	TRBJ2-3
TGCAGCGTTGAGGTGCTGGGGAGGGGCACCGGGGAGCTGTTTTTT	CSVEVLGRGTGELFF	few	TRBD2	TRBV29-1	TRBJ2-2
TGCGCCAGCAGCTTGCACGGACAGGGTGGTAATGAAAAACTGTTTTTT	CASSLHGQGGNEKLFF	-	TRBD1	TRBV5-1	TRBJ1-4
TGCAGTGTACCCTCCCTGGCCCAAGAGACCCAGTACTTC	CSVPSLAQETQYF	-	-	TRBV20-1	TRBJ2-5
TGTGCCAGCAGCTTCTCTTCAGGTTTAAATTATTTT	CASSFSSGLNYF	-	-	TRBV7-8	TRBJ2-3
TGTGCCAGCAGTGAAGAAGGGGGTACCGGGGAGCTGTTTTTT	CASSEEGGTGELFF	-	-	TRBV2	TRBJ2-2
TGTGCCAGCAGCTTTACGGGCCTAAGCACAGATACGCAGTATTTT	CASSFTGLSTDTQYF	few	-	TRBV7-2	TRBJ2-3
TGTGCCAGCAGCGTAGAAGGGCGGGAGTACAATGAGCAGTTCTTC	CASSVEGREYNEQFF	few	TRBD2	TRBV9	TRBJ2-1